Reported below is one T cell receptor beta chain. Its specificity is unknown. cDNA libraries for TRB were generated by 5' RACE incorporating UMI labels. Using the 5' RACE reads, TCRdb records one entry per CDR3 protein without DNA. The sample's table shows roughly 100,000 distinct CDR3 sequences. This sample was taken from a study of CXCR3-negative and CXCR3-positive naive CD8 T cells. There are 16 residues in the CDR3. The germline V gene encodes CDR1 PRHDT and CDR2 FYEKMQ (reference sequence). Researchers reported sorting every CD8+ T cell subset in triplicate, 300,000 to 350,000 cells per sort. Overall study results and limits: Memory CD8+ T cell repertoires were far less diverse than both naive subsets. Unlike memory cells, which differed, naive CXCR3-negative and CXCR3-positive cells had similar TRBV-TRBJ usage. In CXCR3-positive naive cells, the TRB CDR3s were more hydrophobic than in CXCR3-negative naive cells. With surface CD5 comparable between naive subsets, TCR strength was estimated using properties derived from the TRB CDR3.

The sequence was collected from a human donor in good health. Some clones in this sample may be carry-over from other donors' samples. This sequence joins TRBV13 and TRBJ1-1; TCRdb's D call, TRBD1, is unchecked because there is no DNA. The sequenced material came from naive CXCR3+ CD8+ T cells from blood. Subset specified: CD45RO-CCR7+CD27+CD95- naive CD8+ T cells expressing CXCR3 (TNR3+). CDR3: CASSSLDASMNTEAFF.